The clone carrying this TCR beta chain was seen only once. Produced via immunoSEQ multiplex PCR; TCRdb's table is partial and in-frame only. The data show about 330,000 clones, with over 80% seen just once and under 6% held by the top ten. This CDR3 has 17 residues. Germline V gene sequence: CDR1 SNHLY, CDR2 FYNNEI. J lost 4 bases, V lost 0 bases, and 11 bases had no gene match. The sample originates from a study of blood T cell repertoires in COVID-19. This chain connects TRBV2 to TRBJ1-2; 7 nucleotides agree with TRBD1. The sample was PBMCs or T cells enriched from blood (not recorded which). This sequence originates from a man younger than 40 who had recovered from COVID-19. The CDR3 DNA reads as TGTGCCAGCAGTGAAGCGCGATCGGGACAGCCATCCTATGGCTACACCTTC. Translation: CASSEARSGQPSYGYTF.